A selection of T cell receptor beta chains follows, all from one sample in a study of T cell repertoires in cytomegalovirus infection. TCRdb reprocessed the reads via MiXCR and lists one record per CDR3 protein. This table holds fewer than 900,000 distinct CDR3 sequences, just under 30% found once. No cognate antigen is known for these TCRs. Sequencing was performed on cultured CD8+ T cells from PBMCs, taken from culture after CMV antigen stimulation. All receptors derive from a human donor in good health (CMV status not recorded). Some clones in this sample may be carry-over from other donors' samples. The CDR3 runs from the conserved cysteine through the conserved F or W. The D gene is left open where the match is weak. For some rows the clone size is stated as once, few or many, or as a class when expanded; others skip it.

.	few	TRBJ1-1	TRBV28	CASSFSVYTEAFF	TGTGCCAGCAGTTTCTCGGTATACACTGAAGCTTTCTTT
.	.	TRBJ1-1	TRBV27	CASSLNGDTEAFF	TGTGCCAGCAGTTTGAACGGGGACACTGAAGCTTTCTTT
.	.	TRBJ2-3	TRBV28	CASNYGRGAGTDTQYF	TGTGCCAGCAATTATGGGAGAGGGGCCGGCACAGATACGCAGTATTTT
.	.	TRBJ1-3	TRBV7-9	CASSSPGHPSGNTIYF	TGTGCCAGCAGCTCACCGGGCCACCCCTCTGGAAACACCATATATTTT
.	few	TRBJ1-5	TRBV10-2	CASGPGGFQPQHF	TGCGCCAGCGGCCCTGGGGGGTTTCAGCCCCAGCATTTT
TRBD2	few	TRBJ2-7	TRBV4-1	CASSQGETSGVSYEQYF	TGCGCCAGCAGCCAAGGAGAGACTAGCGGTGTTTCCTACGAGCAGTACTTC
.	many	TRBJ2-1	TRBV10-1	CASSERVNEQFF	TGCGCCAGCAGTGAGCGAGTGAATGAGCAGTTCTTC
.	.	TRBJ2-3	TRBV5-4	CASSLEDTEFVDTQYF	TGTGCCAGCAGCTTGGAGGACACCGAGTTTGTAGATACGCAGTATTTT
TRBD1	few	TRBJ2-5	TRBV3-1	CASSHWTGTETQYF	TGTGCCAGCAGCCATTGGACAGGAACAGAGACCCAGTACTTC
.	.	TRBJ2-1	TRBV7-3	CASSLDSFLENEQFF	TGTGCCAGCAGCTTGGACAGTTTCTTGGAAAATGAGCAGTTCTTC
.	few	TRBJ2-4	TRBV4-1	CASSQVWGRGLYIQYF	TGCGCCAGCAGCCAAGTCTGGGGCAGGGGTCTCTACATTCAGTACTTC
TRBD1	.	TRBJ1-1	TRBV4-3	CASSQEDGQGANTEAFF	TGCGCCAGCAGCCAAGAGGACGGGCAGGGGGCGAACACTGAAGCTTTCTTT
TRBD2	.	TRBJ2-1	TRBV7-6	CASSLGEGRRSYNEQFF	TGTGCCAGCAGCTTAGGGGAGGGGAGGCGAAGTTACAATGAGCAGTTCTTC
.	few	TRBJ1-1	TRBV7-9	CASSPPRPNTEAFF	TGTGCCAGCAGCCCGCCGAGACCGAACACTGAAGCTTTCTTT
.	few	TRBJ1-1	TRBV3-1	CASSQEWQSYTEAFF	TGTGCCAGCAGCCAAGAATGGCAGTCATACACTGAAGCTTTCTTT
.	.	TRBJ1-1	TRBV7-8	CASSPTGGARLEAFF	TGTGCCAGCAGCCCCACGGGGGGCGCGAGGCTTGAAGCTTTCTTT
.	.	TRBJ1-1	TRBV12-3/TRBV12-4	CASRYSGAEAFF	TGTGCCAGCAGATACAGTGGAGCTGAAGCTTTCTTT
.	many	TRBJ2-2	TRBV13	CASSSPETGYTGELFF	TGTGCCAGCAGCTCACCCGAGACAGGATACACCGGGGAGCTGTTTTTT
TRBD1	.	TRBJ2-1	TRBV12-5	CASRDRINEQFF	TGTGCTAGTAGGGACAGGATAAATGAGCAGTTCTTC
.	many	TRBJ2-1	TRBV7-6	CASSLGAGALNEQFF	TGTGCCAGCAGCTTAGGTGCGGGGGCCCTCAATGAGCAGTTCTTC
.	.	TRBJ1-4	TRBV5-6	CASSLAGFRRKLFF	TGTGCCAGCAGCTTGGCGGGGTTTCGGAGGAAACTGTTTTTT
TRBD1	many	TRBJ2-7	TRBV7-2	CASSLEGQSSYEQYF	TGTGCCAGCAGCTTAGAGGGACAGTCCTCCTACGAGCAGTACTTC
.	.	TRBJ2-2	TRBV6-2/TRBV6-3	CASSYVSTNTGELFF	TGTGCCAGCAGTTACGTTAGCACCAACACCGGGGAGCTGTTTTTT
.	.	TRBJ2-1	TRBV7-6	CASSLDKGTAYNEQFF	TGTGCCAGCAGCTTAGATAAGGGTACGGCCTACAATGAGCAGTTCTTC
TRBD1	few	TRBJ1-1	TRBV7-6	CASSLGTGEGENTEAFF	TGTGCCAGCAGCTTAGGGACAGGGGAAGGAGAGAACACTGAAGCTTTCTTT